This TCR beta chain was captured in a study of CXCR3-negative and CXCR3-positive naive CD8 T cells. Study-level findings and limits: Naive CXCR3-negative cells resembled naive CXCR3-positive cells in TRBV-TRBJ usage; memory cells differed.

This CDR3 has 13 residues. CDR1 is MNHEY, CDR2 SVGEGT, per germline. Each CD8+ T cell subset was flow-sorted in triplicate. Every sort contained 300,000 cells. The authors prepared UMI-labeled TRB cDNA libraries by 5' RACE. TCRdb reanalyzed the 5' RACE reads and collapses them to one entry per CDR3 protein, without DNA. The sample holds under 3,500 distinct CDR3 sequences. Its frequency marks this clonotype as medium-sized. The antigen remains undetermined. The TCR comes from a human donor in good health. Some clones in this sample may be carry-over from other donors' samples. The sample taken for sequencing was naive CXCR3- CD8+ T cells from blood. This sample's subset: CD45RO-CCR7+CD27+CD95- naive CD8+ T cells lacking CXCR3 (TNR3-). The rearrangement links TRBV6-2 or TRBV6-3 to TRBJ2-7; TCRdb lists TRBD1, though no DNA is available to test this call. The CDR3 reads CASLGQGGYEQYF.